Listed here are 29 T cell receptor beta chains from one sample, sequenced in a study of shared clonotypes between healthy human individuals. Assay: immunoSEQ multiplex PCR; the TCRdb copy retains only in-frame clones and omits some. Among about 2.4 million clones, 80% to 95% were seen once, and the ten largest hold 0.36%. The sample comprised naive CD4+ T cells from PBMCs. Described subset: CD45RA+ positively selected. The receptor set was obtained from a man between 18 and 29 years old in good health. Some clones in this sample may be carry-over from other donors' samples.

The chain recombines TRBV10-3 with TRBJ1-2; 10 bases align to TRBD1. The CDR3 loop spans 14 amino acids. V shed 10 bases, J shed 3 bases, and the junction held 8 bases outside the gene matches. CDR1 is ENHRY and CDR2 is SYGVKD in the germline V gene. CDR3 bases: TGTGCCACGCAAGCGGGACAGGGGTACTATGGCTACACCTTC. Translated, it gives CATQAGQGYYGYTF.

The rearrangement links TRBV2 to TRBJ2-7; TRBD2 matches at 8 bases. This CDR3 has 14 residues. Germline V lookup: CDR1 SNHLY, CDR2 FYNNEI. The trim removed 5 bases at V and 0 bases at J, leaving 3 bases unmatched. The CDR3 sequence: CASSKRESSYEQYF. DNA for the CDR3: TGTGCCAGCAGTAAGCGGGAGAGCTCCTACGAGCAGTACTTC.

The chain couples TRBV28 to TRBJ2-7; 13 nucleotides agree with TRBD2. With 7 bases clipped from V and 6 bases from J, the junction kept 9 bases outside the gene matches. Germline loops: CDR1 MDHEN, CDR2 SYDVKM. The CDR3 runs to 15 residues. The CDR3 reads CASTLRTSGRGEQYF. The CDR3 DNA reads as TGTGCCAGCACACTGCGCACTAGCGGGAGGGGCGAGCAGTACTTC.

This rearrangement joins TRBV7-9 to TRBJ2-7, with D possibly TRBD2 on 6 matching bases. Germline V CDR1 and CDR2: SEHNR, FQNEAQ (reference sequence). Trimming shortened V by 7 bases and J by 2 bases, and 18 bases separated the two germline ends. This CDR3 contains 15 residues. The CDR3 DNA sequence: TGTGCCAGCACCGCCCAGGAGGGGTTTACCTACGAGCAGTACTTC. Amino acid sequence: CASTAQEGFTYEQYF.

The CDR3 here is CASSRWATINTEAFF. CDR3 nucleotide sequence: TGTGCCAGCAGCCGCTGGGCGACAATCAACACTGAAGCTTTCTTT. J is TRBJ1-1 and V is TRBV5-5; D uncertain. The V and J ends lost 4 bases and 2 bases respectively, with 15 bases between them. Germline CDR1 SGHKS, CDR2 YYEKEE (reference sequence). There are 15 residues in the CDR3.

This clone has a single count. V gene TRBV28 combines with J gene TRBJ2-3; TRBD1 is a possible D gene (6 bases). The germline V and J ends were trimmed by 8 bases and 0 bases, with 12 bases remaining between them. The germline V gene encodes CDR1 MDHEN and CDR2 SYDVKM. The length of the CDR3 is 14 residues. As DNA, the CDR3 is TGTGCCAGCCGGCCTGGGGGCAGCACAGATACGCAGTATTTT. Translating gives CASRPGGSTDTQYF.

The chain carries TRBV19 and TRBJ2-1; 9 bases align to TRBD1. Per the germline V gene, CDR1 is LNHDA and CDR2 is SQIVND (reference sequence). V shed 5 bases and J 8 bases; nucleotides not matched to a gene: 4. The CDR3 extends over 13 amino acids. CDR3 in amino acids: CASSRQGGYEQFF. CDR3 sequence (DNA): TGTGCCAGTAGTCGACAGGGGGGATATGAGCAGTTCTTC. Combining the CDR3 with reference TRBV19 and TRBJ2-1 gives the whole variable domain DGGITQSPKYLFRKEGQNVTLSCEQNLNHDAMYWYRQDPGQGLRLIYYSQIVNDFQKGDIAEGYSVSREKKESFPLTVTSAQKNPTAFYLCASSRQGGYEQFFGPGTRLTVL.

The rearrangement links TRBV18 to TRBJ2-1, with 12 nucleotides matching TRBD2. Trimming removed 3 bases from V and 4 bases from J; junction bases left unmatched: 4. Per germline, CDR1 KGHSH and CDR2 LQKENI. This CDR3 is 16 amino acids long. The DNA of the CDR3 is TGTGCCAGCTCACCTCTTCTAGCGGGAGGGTACAATGAGCAGTTCTTC. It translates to CASSPLLAGGYNEQFF.

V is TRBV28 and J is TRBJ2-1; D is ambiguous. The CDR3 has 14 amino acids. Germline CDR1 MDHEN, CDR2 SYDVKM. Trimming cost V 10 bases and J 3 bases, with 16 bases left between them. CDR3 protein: CATTLLSVYNEQFF. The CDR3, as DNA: TGTGCCACCACCCTTTTGAGCGTCTACAATGAGCAGTTCTTC. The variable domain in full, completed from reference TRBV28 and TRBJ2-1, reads DVKVTQSSRYLVKRTGEKVFLECVQDMDHENMFWYRQDPGLGLRLIYFSYDVKMKEKGDIPEGYSVSREKKERFSLILESASTNQTSMYLCATTLLSVYNEQFFGPGTRLTVL.

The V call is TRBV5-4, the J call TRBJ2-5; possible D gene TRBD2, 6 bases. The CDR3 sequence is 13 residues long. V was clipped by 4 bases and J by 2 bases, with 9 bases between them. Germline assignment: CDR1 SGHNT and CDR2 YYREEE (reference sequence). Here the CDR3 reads CASSGGVQETQYF. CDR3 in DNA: TGTGCCAGCAGCGGCGGGGTTCAAGAGACCCAGTACTTC.

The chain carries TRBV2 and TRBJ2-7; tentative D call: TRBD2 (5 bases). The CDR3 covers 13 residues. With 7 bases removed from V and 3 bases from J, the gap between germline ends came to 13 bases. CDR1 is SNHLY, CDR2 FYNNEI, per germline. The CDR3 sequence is CASTPDGLYEQYF. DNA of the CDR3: TGTGCCAGCACCCCGGACGGACTCTACGAGCAGTACTTC. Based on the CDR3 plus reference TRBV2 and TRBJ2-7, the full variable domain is EPEVTQTPSHQVTQMGQEVILRCVPISNHLYFYWYRQILGQKVEFLVSFYNNEISEKSEIFDDQFSVERPDGSNFTLKIRSTKLEDSAMYFCASTPDGLYEQYFGPGTRLTVT.

In nucleotides, the CDR3 is TGTGCCAGCAGAAACAGGGGAGGTATGGAGACCCAGTACTTC. This gives the protein CASRNRGGMETQYF. The chain joins TRBV5-8 to TRBJ2-5; perhaps TRBD1 as D (7 bases). The V gene's germline CDR1 is SGHTS and CDR2 YDEGEE. This CDR3 comprises 14 residues. The V gene lost 5 bases and the J gene lost 5 bases, with 16 bases spanning the gap.

The CDR3 reads CASSGQGLTSDYGYTF. In nucleotides, the CDR3 is TGTGCCAGCAGCGGCCAAGGGCTGACATCAGACTATGGCTACACCTTC. The chain links TRBV11-2 to TRBJ1-2; D is ambiguous. Germline CDR1 is SGHAT and CDR2 is FQNNGV. V was pared by 5 bases and J by 3 bases, with 19 bases between. The CDR3 has 16 residues.

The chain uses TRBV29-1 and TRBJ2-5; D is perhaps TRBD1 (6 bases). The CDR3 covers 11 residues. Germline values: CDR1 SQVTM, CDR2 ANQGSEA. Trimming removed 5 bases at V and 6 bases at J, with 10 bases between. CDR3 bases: TGCAGCGTTTCCAGGGGACAGACCCAGTACTTC. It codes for CSVSRGQTQYF.

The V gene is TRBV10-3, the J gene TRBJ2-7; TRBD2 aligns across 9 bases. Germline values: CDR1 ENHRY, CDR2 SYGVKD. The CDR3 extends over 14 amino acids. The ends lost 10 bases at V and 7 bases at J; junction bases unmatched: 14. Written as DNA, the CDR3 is TGTGCCACCTCTCGACTAGCGGAGTTGGGGGAGCAGTACTTC. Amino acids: CATSRLAELGEQYF.

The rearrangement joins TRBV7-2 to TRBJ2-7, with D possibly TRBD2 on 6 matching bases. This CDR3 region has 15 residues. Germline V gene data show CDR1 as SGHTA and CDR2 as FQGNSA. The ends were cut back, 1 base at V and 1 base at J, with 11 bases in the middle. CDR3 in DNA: TGTGCCAGCAGCTTAGAACTAGCCCTTTCCTACGAGCAGTACTTC. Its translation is CASSLELALSYEQYF.

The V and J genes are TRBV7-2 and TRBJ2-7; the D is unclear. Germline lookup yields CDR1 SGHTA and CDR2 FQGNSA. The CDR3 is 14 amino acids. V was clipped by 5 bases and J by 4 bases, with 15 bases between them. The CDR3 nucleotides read TGTGCCAGCAGCCCCCTTAACGCCGCGTACGAGCAGTACTTC. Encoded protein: CASSPLNAAYEQYF.

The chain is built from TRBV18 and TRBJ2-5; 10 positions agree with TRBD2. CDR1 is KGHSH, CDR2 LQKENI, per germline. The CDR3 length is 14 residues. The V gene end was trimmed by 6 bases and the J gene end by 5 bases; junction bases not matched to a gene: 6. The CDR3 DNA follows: TGTGCCAGCTCCCCTGCTAGCGGGAGCGAGACCCAGTACTTC. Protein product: CASSPASGSETQYF. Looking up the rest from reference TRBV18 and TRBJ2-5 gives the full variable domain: NAGVMQNPRHLVRRRGQEARLRCSPMKGHSHVYWYRQLPEEGLKFMVYLQKENIIDESGMPKERFSAEFPKEGPSILRIQQVVRGDSAAYFCASSPASGSETQYFGPGTRLLVL.

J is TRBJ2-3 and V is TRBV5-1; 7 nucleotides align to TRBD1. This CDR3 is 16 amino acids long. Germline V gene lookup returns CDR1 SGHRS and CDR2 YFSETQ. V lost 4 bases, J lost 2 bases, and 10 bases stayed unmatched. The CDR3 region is CASSMGTATNTDTQYF. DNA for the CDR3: TGCGCCAGCAGCATGGGGACAGCCACCAACACAGATACGCAGTATTTT.

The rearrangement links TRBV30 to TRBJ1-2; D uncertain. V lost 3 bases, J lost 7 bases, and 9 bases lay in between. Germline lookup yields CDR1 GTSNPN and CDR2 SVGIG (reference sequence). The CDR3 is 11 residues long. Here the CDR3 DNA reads TGTGCCTGGAGGCAGATACTTGGCTACACCTTC. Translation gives CAWRQILGYTF.

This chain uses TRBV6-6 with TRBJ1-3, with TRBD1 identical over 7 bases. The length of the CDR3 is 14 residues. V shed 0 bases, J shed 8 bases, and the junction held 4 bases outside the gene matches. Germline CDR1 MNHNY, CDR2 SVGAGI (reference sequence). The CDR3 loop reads CASSYSTGWDTIYF. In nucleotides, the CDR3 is TGTGCCAGCAGTTACTCGACAGGGTGGGACACCATATATTTT.

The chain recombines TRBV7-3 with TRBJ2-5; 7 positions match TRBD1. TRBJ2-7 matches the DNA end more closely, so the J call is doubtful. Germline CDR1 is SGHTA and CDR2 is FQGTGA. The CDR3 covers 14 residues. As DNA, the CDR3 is TGTGCCAGCAGCGTGACAGGGTTGTCCCACGAGCAGTACTTC. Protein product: CASSVTGLSHEQYF.

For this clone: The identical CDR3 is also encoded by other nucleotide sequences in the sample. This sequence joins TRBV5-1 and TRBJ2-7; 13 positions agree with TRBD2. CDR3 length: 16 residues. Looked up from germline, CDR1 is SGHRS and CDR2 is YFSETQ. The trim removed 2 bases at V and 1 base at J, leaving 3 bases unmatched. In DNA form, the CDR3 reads TGCGCCAGCAGCTTTGGACTAGCGGGAGTATCCTACGAGCAGTACTTC. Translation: CASSFGLAGVSYEQYF.

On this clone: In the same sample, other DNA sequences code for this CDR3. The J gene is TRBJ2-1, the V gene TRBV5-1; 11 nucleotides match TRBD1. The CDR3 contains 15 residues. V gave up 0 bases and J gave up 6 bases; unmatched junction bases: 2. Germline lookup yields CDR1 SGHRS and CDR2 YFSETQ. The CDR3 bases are TGCGCCAGCAGCTTGGACGGACAGGGGGCCAATGAGCAGTTCTTC. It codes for CASSLDGQGANEQFF. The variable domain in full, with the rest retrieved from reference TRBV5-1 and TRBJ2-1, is KAGVTQTPRYLIKTRGQQVTLSCSPISGHRSVSWYQQTPGQGLQFLFEYFSETQRNKGNFPGRFSGRQFSNSRSEMNVSTLELGDSALYLCASSLDGQGANEQFFGPGTRLTVL.

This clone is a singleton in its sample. CDR3 sequence: CASSLDRVVYGYTF. The CDR3 nucleotides read TGTGCCAGCAGCTTGGACAGGGTCGTCTATGGCTACACCTTC. This chain joins TRBV5-6 and TRBJ1-2, with D maybe TRBD1 (6 bases). The germline V gene has CDR1 SGHDT and CDR2 YYEEEE. The CDR3 totals 14 residues. With 0 bases removed from V and 4 bases from J, the gap between germline ends came to 10 bases.

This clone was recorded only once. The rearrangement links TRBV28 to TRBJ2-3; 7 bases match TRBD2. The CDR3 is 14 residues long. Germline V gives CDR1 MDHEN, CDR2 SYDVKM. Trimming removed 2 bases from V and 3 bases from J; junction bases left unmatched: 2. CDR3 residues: CASSLQRGTDTQYF. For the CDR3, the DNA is TGTGCCAGCAGTTTACAGCGGGGAACAGATACGCAGTATTTT.

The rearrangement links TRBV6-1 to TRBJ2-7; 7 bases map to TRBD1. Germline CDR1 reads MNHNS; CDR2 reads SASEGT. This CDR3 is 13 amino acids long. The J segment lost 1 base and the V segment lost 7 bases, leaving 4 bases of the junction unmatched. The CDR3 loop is CASIKTGSYEQYF. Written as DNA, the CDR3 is TGTGCCAGCATTAAGACAGGGTCCTACGAGCAGTACTTC.

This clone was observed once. The CDR3 here is CASSSPGEAQFF. The CDR3 coding sequence is TGTGCCAGCAGCTCTCCCGGGGAAGCGCAGTTCTTC. The V and J genes are TRBV7-3 and TRBJ2-1; TRBD2 is a possible D gene (5 bases). The CDR3 totals 12 residues. The V gene lost 4 bases and the J gene lost 12 bases, with 13 bases spanning the gap. Germline CDR1 SGHTA, CDR2 FQGTGA.

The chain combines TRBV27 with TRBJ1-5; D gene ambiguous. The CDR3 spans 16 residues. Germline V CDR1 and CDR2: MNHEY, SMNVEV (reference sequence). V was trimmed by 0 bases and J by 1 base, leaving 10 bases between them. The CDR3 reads CASSLSAPDSNQPQHF. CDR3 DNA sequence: TGTGCCAGCAGTTTATCGGCCCCCGACAGCAATCAGCCCCAGCATTTT.